This entry lists 4 T cell receptor beta chains sequenced from one sample in a study of response to subunit inactivated influenza vaccine. TCRdb reprocessed the RT-PCR reads via MiXCR and lists one record per CDR3 protein. The table shows about 650,000 distinct CDR3 sequences, with approximately 14% occurring only once. This material consisted of PBMCs from blood, taken about 13 days after vaccination. These receptor sequences come from a man aged 45-60 years who received an inactivated influenza vaccine.

The chain joins TRBV18 to TRBJ1-4; 8 bases are a match to TRBD1. Unmatched junction bases numbered 3, after V lost 6 bases and J lost 0 bases. The V gene's germline CDR1 is KGHSH and CDR2 LQKENI. This CDR3 is 15 amino acids long. The CDR3: CASSTGQATNEKLFF. The CDR3 bases are TGTGCCAGCTCGACGGGACAGGCAACTAATGAAAAACTGTTTTTT. Complete variable domain (other parts from reference TRBV18 and TRBJ1-4): NAGVMQNPRHLVRRRGQEARLRCSPMKGHSHVYWYRQLPEEGLKFMVYLQKENIIDESGMPKERFSAEFPKEGPSILRIQQVVRGDSAAYFCASSTGQATNEKLFFGSGTQLSVL.

The genes are TRBV27 and TRBJ2-1; D remains unclear. The CDR3 runs to 15 residues. Trimming left V 7 bases short and J 0 bases short, with 13 bases between. The germline gives CDR1 MNHEY, CDR2 SMNVEV (reference sequence). The chain's CDR3 is CASTSLGGSYNEQFF. The CDR3 DNA reads TGTGCCAGCACTAGTTTGGGCGGCTCCTACAATGAGCAGTTCTTC.

V usage is TRBV7-3 and J usage is TRBJ2-5, with 8 positions matching TRBD2. J was trimmed by 9 bases and V by 8 bases; bases with no gene match: 11. The CDR3 has 13 amino acids. Germline V CDR1 and CDR2: SGHTA, FQGTGA. The chain's CDR3 is CASSREVQGSQYF. The CDR3 DNA sequence: TGTGCCAGCTCGCGGGAGGTTCAGGGGTCCCAGTACTTC.

The chain uses TRBV29-1 and TRBJ1-1, with unresolved D. The germline CDR1 and CDR2 sequences are SQVTM and ANQGSEA. The ends were cut back, 6 bases at V and 0 bases at J, with 8 bases in the middle. CDR3 length: 12 residues. The CDR3 DNA sequence: TGCAGCGTAGCAGGCTTGAACACTGAAGCTTTCTTT. The encoded protein is CSVAGLNTEAFF.